The 26 T cell receptor beta chains given below trace back to one sample, sequenced in a study of cytomegalovirus exposure and HLA in healthy donors. Amplification used 60 Vbeta primers and 13 Jbeta primers. Produced via immunoSEQ multiplex PCR; TCRdb's table is partial and in-frame only. The repertoire holds approximately 110,000 clones, less than 85% seen once, with around 4% in the top ten. Specimen: PBMCs. Receptors originate from a woman in her thirties or forties in good health and CMV-seronegative.

This clone has a handful of counts. The chain couples TRBV5-1 to TRBJ2-5; no definite D call. Per the germline V gene, CDR1 is SGHRS and CDR2 is YFSETQ. This CDR3 is built from 16 residues. The V and J ends lost 0 bases and 1 base respectively, with 13 bases between them. CDR3 sequence (DNA): TGCGCCAGCAGCTTGGCCGGGTCAGCCGTCCAAGAGACCCAGTACTTC. It encodes CASSLAGSAVQETQYF. Full variable domain (remainder filled in from reference TRBV5-1 and TRBJ2-5): KAGVTQTPRYLIKTRGQQVTLSCSPISGHRSVSWYQQTPGQGLQFLFEYFSETQRNKGNFPGRFSGRQFSNSRSEMNVSTLELGDSALYLCASSLAGSAVQETQYFGPGTRLLVL.

V is TRBV19 and J is TRBJ1-2; perhaps TRBD1 as D (6 bases). Trimming shortened V by 5 bases and J by 8 bases, and 21 bases separated the two germline ends. Germline CDR1 and CDR2: LNHDA and SQIVND (reference sequence). This CDR3 region has 15 residues. The CDR3 sequence is CASSSKTGTRGGYTF. As DNA, the CDR3 is TGTGCCAGTAGTTCGAAGACAGGCACGAGGGGAGGCTACACCTTC.

The chain is built from TRBV11-2 and TRBJ1-5, with D perhaps matching TRBD1 (5 bases). CDR3 length: 13 amino acids. Germline V gives CDR1 SGHAT, CDR2 FQNNGV. V gave up 2 bases and J gave up 7 bases, with 9 bases separating them. In DNA form, the CDR3 reads TGTGCCAGCAGCTTAAACGGGGGACAGCCCCAGCATTTT. The encoded protein is CASSLNGGQPQHF.

The CDR3 loop reads CASRTLGHRAYEQYF. The CDR3 region has the DNA TGTGCCAGCAGGACACTGGGACATCGGGCCTACGAGCAGTACTTC. This chain uses TRBV6-5 with TRBJ2-7; D may be TRBD1 (6 bases). CDR1 MNHEY and CDR2 SVGAGI come from the germline V gene. The CDR3 covers 15 residues. Between the trimmed V and J ends, which lost 6 bases and 2 bases, there was a span of 17 bases.

CDR3 protein: CSVDSSLGEGGETQYF. The CDR3 DNA reads as TGCAGCGTTGATTCTTCGCTTGGAGAGGGAGGAGAGACCCAGTACTTC. V usage is TRBV29-1 and J usage is TRBJ2-5; D perhaps matches TRBD2 (6 bases). Trimming removed 3 bases at V and 4 bases at J, with 21 bases between. The CDR3 covers 16 residues. CDR1 and CDR2 from the germline V gene are SQVTM and ANQGSEA.

The chain is built from TRBV6-1 and TRBJ1-3; no clear D gene. This CDR3 contains 14 residues. Germline-derived CDR1 and CDR2 are MNHNS and SASEGT. V lost 2 bases, J lost 4 bases, and 9 bases lay in between. The CDR3 nucleotides are TGTGCCAGCAGTGAACGTAGGGAGGGAAACACCATATATTTT. This translates into CASSERREGNTIYF.

As regards this clone: Other DNA sequences in the same sample also yield this CDR3. The chain carries TRBV9 and TRBJ1-4, with 7 bases matching TRBD1. V trimming: 4 bases; J trimming: 4 bases; junction bases outside the gene matches: 7. From germline, CDR1 is SGDLS and CDR2 YYNGEE. The CDR3 loop spans 15 amino acids. CDR3 in amino acids: CASSFRDSLNEKLFF. Here the CDR3 DNA reads TGTGCCAGCAGCTTTCGGGACAGCCTTAATGAAAAACTGTTTTTT.

The chain is built from TRBV5-4 and TRBJ2-1; weak D call: TRBD2 (5 bases). The CDR3 covers 17 residues. Trimming cost V 0 bases and J 2 bases, with 15 bases left between them. CDR1 is SGHNT and CDR2 is YYREEE in the germline V gene (reference sequence). CDR3 residues: CASSLGAGGRPYNEQFF. The DNA of the CDR3 is TGTGCCAGCAGCTTGGGGGCGGGCGGGCGTCCCTACAATGAGCAGTTCTTC.

The CDR3 sequence: CASSYRGYGQPQHF. Written as DNA, the CDR3 is TGTGCCAGCAGCTACAGGGGGTACGGTCAGCCCCAGCATTTT. The chain links TRBV28 to TRBJ1-5; TRBD1 agrees at 8 bases. The CDR3 spans 14 residues. Germline V gene data show CDR1 as MDHEN and CDR2 as SYDVKM. The J segment lost 6 bases and the V segment lost 6 bases, leaving 7 bases of the junction unmatched.

The chain joins TRBV19 to TRBJ2-3, with D possibly TRBD1 on 6 matching bases. The CDR3 consists of 14 residues. The V end lost 7 bases, the J end lost 3 bases, and 14 bases lay between the germline ends. Germline lookup yields CDR1 LNHDA and CDR2 SQIVND (reference sequence). CDR3 sequence reads: CASKKQGDTDTQYF. Written as DNA, the CDR3 is TGTGCCAGTAAGAAACAGGGTGATACAGATACGCAGTATTTT.

The chain couples TRBV27 to TRBJ2-5, with 7 bases matching TRBD2. The J call may be mistaken, given a closer DNA end match to TRBJ2-7. Germline loops: CDR1 MNHEY, CDR2 SMNVEV (reference sequence). This CDR3 is 13 amino acids long. This CDR3 is CASSLAGDYEQYF. The CDR3 coding sequence is TGTGCCAGCAGTTTAGCGGGAGACTACGAGCAGTACTTC.

The chain employs TRBV28 and TRBJ1-1; 7 bases are shared with TRBD1. Germline lookup yields CDR1 MDHEN and CDR2 SYDVKM. The CDR3 contains 15 residues. The J segment lost 4 bases and the V segment lost 8 bases, leaving 13 bases of the junction unmatched. The DNA of the CDR3 is TGTGCCAGCCAGTCCTCATGGGCAGGGGGCACTGAAGCTTTCTTT. Encoded protein: CASQSSWAGGTEAFF.

This chain connects TRBV9 to TRBJ2-7, with D tentatively TRBD1 (5 bases). Germline lookup yields CDR1 SGDLS and CDR2 YYNGEE. The CDR3 has 16 amino acids. V was cut by 4 bases and J by 6 bases, with 23 bases left in between. The CDR3 DNA reads as TGTGCCAGCAGCTCCCACCTCCTGACAGCTACTACCGAGCAGTACTTC. This translates into CASSSHLLTATTEQYF.

V usage is TRBV7-9 and J usage is TRBJ2-4; possibly TRBD2 for D (6 bases). The V end was cut by 3 bases, the J end by 0 bases, with 12 bases between. This CDR3 is built from 16 residues. Germline V lookup: CDR1 SEHNR, CDR2 FQNEAQ (reference sequence). The CDR3 DNA reads TGTGCCAGCAGCTTCTTTGCGGGGTTAGCCAAAAACATTCAGTACTTC. It codes for CASSFFAGLAKNIQYF.

V gene TRBV7-9 combines with J gene TRBJ1-5; a weak D match, TRBD1 (5 bases). CDR1 is SEHNR, CDR2 FQNEAQ, per germline (reference sequence). V shed 5 bases and J shed 0 bases, with 8 bases lying between them. The CDR3 runs to 14 residues. CDR3 sequence reads: CASSPQDSNQPQHF. The CDR3 DNA is TGTGCCAGCAGCCCACAGGATAGCAATCAGCCCCAGCATTTT.

J is TRBJ1-2 and V is TRBV5-1; D unresolved. CDR1 and CDR2 from the germline V gene are SGHRS and YFSETQ. This CDR3 is built from 15 residues. V was shortened by 0 bases and J by 2 bases, with 11 bases between the two germline ends. The CDR3 sequence is CASSLGVGNNYGYTF. In DNA, the CDR3 is TGCGCCAGCAGCTTGGGTGTCGGGAACAACTATGGCTACACCTTC.

The V and J genes are TRBV13 and TRBJ2-4; possibly TRBD1 for D (6 bases). This CDR3 is 16 amino acids long. V lost 5 bases to trimming and J lost 0 bases, with 14 bases between them. CDR1 and CDR2 from the germline V gene are PRHDT and FYEKMQ (reference sequence). The CDR3 here is CASSLRTDLAKNIQYF. CDR3 sequence (DNA): TGTGCCAGCAGCCTTCGGACAGACCTAGCCAAAAACATTCAGTACTTC.

This rearrangement joins TRBV19 to TRBJ2-6, with D perhaps TRBD1 (6 bases). V dropped 9 bases and J dropped 3 bases, with 6 bases sitting between them. Per germline, CDR1 LNHDA and CDR2 SQIVND (reference sequence). The CDR3 length is 12 residues. CDR3 region: CASRGGANVLTF. For the CDR3, the DNA is TGTGCCAGCAGGGGTGGGGCCAACGTCCTGACTTTC.

This clone was recorded a few times. J is TRBJ1-2 and V is TRBV7-2, with 7 bases lining up with TRBD1. V trimming: 2 bases; J trimming: 4 bases; junction bases outside the gene matches: 7. CDR3 length equals 15 residues. Germline-derived CDR1 and CDR2 are SGHTA and FQGNSA. The CDR3 loop reads CASSLTLRDSYGYTF. The CDR3, as DNA: TGTGCCAGCAGCTTAACTCTGCGGGACAGCTATGGCTACACCTTC. The variable domain in full, completed from reference TRBV7-2 and TRBJ1-2, reads GAGVSQSPSNKVTEKGKDVELRCDPISGHTALYWYRQSLGQGLEFLIYFQGNSAPDKSGLPSDRFSAERTGGSVSTLTIQRTQQEDSAVYLCASSLTLRDSYGYTFGSGTRLTVV.

The chain couples TRBV7-8 to TRBJ2-7, with D tentatively TRBD1 (5 bases). Germline V lookup: CDR1 SGHVS, CDR2 FQNEAQ. The V gene lost 3 bases and the J gene lost 6 bases, with 12 bases spanning the gap. This CDR3 is built from 13 residues. The DNA of the CDR3 is TGTGCCAGCAGCTTGGGCAGGGTAGGCGAGCAGTACTTC. It is translated as CASSLGRVGEQYF.

The chain couples TRBV18 to TRBJ2-5, with D uncertain. Germline loops: CDR1 KGHSH, CDR2 LQKENI. Between the trimmed V and J ends, which lost 2 bases and 2 bases, there was a span of 3 bases. The CDR3 sequence is 12 residues long. CDR3 amino acids: CASSPSQETQYF. The CDR3 coding sequence is TGTGCCAGCTCACCATCTCAAGAGACCCAGTACTTC.

For this clone: The junction departs from the called germline gene at one end, perhaps through a read error. This chain joins TRBV7-9 and TRBJ2-1; D is perhaps TRBD2 (5 bases). The CDR3 has 15 amino acids. Per germline, CDR1 SEHNR and CDR2 FQNEAQ (reference sequence). The CDR3 DNA is TGTGCCAGCACCTTAGGACGGGACTCCTACAATGAGCAGTTCTTC. It is translated as CASTLGRDSYNEQFF. Complete variable domain (other parts from reference TRBV7-9 and TRBJ2-1): DTGVSQNPRHKITKRGQNVTFRCDPISEHNRLYWYRQTLGQGPEFLTYFQNEAQLEKSRLLSDRFSAERPKGSFSTLEIQRTEQGDSAMYLCASTLGRDSYNEQFFGPGTRLTVL.

As for this clone: A read error may account for a junction end that differs from germline. V usage is TRBV7-7 and J usage is TRBJ2-1; 7 bases line up with TRBD2. The germline gives CDR1 SSHAT, CDR2 FNYEAQ (reference sequence). The CDR3 is made up of 15 amino acids. CDR3 amino acids: CASSLGLAADNEQFF. CDR3 coding DNA: TGTGCTAGCAGCTTAGGGCTAGCGGCTGACAATGAGCAGTTCTTC.

This chain links TRBV5-1 with TRBJ1-1; D is uncertain. V gave up 0 bases and J gave up 3 bases, with 9 bases separating them. The CDR3 loop spans 14 amino acids. CDR1 is SGHRS, CDR2 YFSETQ, per germline. The CDR3, as DNA: TGCGCCAGCAGCTTGGGCGGGCTGGACACTGAAGCTTTCTTT. It is translated as CASSLGGLDTEAFF.

Only one count was recorded for this clone. V gene TRBV4-2 combines with J gene TRBJ2-2; 8 nucleotides match TRBD1. This CDR3 comprises 16 residues. The trim removed 4 bases at V and 5 bases at J, leaving 9 bases unmatched. The germline CDR1 and CDR2 sequences are LGHNA and YNFKEQ. For the CDR3, the DNA is TGTGCCAGCAGCCTCCCCCAGGGGGCATCTACCGGGGAGCTGTTTTTT. It specifies CASSLPQGASTGELFF.

The chain is built from TRBV5-3 and TRBJ1-5, with D tentatively TRBD1 (6 bases). TRBV5-3 falls under the ORF class, with uncertain function. This CDR3 is 17 amino acids long. Trimming cost V 4 bases and J 0 bases, with 17 bases left between them. CDR3 DNA: TGTGCCAGAAGCCCGGAACAGGGCTTAGATAGCAATCAGCCCCAGCATTTT. This encodes CARSPEQGLDSNQPQHF.